This TCR beta chain was recovered during a study of T cell responses to AZD1222 COVID-19 vaccine. Notes on the study in general: The repertoires were collected only after the peak T cell response.

As to this clone: Its antigen remains unidentified.

The CDR3 runs to 16 residues. Germline values: CDR1 SGHVS, CDR2 FNYEAQ. The trim removed 5 bases at V and 3 bases at J, leaving 10 bases unmatched. This table comes from immunoSEQ multiplex PCR, and its TCRdb copy is limited to in-frame clones, with some not included. This table holds 98,000 or so clones, roughly nine tenths found once. Material: peripheral blood, obtained 28 days after the second dose of the MenACWY control vaccine. This TCR came from an adult who received the MenACWY meningococcal vaccine as a control. The rearrangement links TRBV7-6 to TRBJ2-5, with TRBD2 matching 9 bases. For the CDR3, the DNA is TGTGCCAGCAGCCCACGCGGGACTAGCAGGGAAGAGACCCAGTACTTC. It codes for CASSPRGTSREETQYF.